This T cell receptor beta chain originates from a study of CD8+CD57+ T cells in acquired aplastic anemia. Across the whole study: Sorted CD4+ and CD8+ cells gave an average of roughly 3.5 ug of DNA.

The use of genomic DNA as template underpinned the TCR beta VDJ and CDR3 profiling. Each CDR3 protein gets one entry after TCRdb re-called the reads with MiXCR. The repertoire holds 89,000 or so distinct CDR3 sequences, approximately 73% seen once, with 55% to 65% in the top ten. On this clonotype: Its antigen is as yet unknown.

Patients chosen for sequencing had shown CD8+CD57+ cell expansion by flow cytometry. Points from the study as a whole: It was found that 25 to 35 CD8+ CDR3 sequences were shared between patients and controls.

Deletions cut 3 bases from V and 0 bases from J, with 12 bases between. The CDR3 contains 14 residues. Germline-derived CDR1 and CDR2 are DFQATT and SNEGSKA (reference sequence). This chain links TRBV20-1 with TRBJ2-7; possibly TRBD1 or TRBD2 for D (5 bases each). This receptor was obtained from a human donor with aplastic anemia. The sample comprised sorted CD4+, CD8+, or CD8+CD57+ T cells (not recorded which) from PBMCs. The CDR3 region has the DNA TGCAGTGCTAGTTATCGGGGCTTCTCCTACGAGCAGTACTTC. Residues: CSASYRGFSYEQYF.